Detailed here is one TCR beta chain. The data originate from a study of shared clonotypes between healthy human individuals. The assay was run at deep level. Method: immunoSEQ multiplex PCR; TCRdb's copy keeps in-frame clones and lacks some. This sample has hundreds of thousands of clones, with 80% to 90% found just once. The germline V gene has CDR1 MNHNS and CDR2 SASEGT. The length of the CDR3 is 15 residues. V was shortened by 3 bases and J by 6 bases, with 15 bases between the two germline ends. V and J are TRBV6-1 and TRBJ2-1; D gene uncertain. Sequencing input: memory CD8+ T cells sorted from blood. Subset: CD45RO+ cells pooled with CCR7-negative TemRA cells. The source is a man between 18 and 29 years old in good health. The CDR3 loop reads CASSDPDAGINEQFF. In nucleotides, the CDR3 is TGTGCCAGCAGTGACCCGGACGCTGGAATCAATGAGCAGTTCTTC.